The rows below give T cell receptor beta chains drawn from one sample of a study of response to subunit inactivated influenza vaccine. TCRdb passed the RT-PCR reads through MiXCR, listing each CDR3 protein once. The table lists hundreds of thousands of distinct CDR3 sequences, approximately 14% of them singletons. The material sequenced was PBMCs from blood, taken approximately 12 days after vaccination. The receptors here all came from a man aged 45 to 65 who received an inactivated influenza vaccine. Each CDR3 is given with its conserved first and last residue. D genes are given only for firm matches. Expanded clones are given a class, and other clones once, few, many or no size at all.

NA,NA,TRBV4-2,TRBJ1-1,CASSQEGQGNTEAFF,TGTGCCAGCAGCCAAGAGGGGCAGGGGAACACTGAAGCTTTCTTT
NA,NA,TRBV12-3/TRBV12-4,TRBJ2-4,CASSRGNIQYF,TGTGCCAGCAGTAGGGGAAACATTCAGTACTTC
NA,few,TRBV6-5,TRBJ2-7,CASSYSMTKTYEQYF,TGTGCCAGCAGTTACTCGATGACTAAAACCTACGAGCAGTACTTC
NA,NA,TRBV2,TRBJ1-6,CASSGEGGGSPLHF,TGTGCCAGCAGTGGTGAGGGGGGTGGTTCACCCCTCCACTTT
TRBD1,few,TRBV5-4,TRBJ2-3,CASSLGDRGISTDTQYF,TGTGCCAGCAGCTTAGGGGACAGGGGGATCAGCACAGATACGCAGTATTTT
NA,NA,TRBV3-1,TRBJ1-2,CASSQGGGPGAFTF,TGTGCCAGCAGCCAAGGGGGGGGCCCCGGAGCCTTCACCTTC
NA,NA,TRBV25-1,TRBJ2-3,CASSESGPDTQYF,TGTGCCAGCAGTGAGTCTGGACCAGATACGCAGTATTTT
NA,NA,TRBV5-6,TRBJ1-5,CASSAREQPQHF,TGTGCCAGCAGCGCACGGGAGCAGCCCCAGCATTTT
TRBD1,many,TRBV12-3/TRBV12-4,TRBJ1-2,CASSDRGNYGYTF,TGTGCCAGCAGCGACAGGGGGAACTATGGCTACACCTTC
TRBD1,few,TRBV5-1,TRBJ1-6,CASSPRPGGNSPLHF,TGCGCCAGCAGCCCAAGACCAGGGGGAAATTCACCCCTCCACTTT
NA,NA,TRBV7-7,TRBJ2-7,CASSLVGRPYEQYF,TGTGCCAGCAGCTTAGTCGGGAGACCATACGAGCAGTACTTC
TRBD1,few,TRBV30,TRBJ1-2,CAWSSKDRAYGYTF,TGTGCCTGGAGTTCCAAAGACAGGGCCTATGGCTACACCTTC
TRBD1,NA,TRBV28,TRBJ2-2,CASSLAITGVAGELFF,TGTGCCAGCAGTCTTGCCATCACAGGGGTAGCCGGGGAGCTGTTTTTT
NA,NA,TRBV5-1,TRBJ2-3,CASSLAKGVGDTDTQYF,TGCGCCAGCAGCTTGGCCAAGGGGGTAGGTGACACAGATACGCAGTATTTT
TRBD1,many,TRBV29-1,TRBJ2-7,CSVQGGKYEQYF,TGCAGCGTTCAAGGGGGCAAGTACGAGCAGTACTTC
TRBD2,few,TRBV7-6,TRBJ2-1,CASSPSTSGRLGEQFF,TGTGCCAGCAGCCCTTCGACTAGCGGGAGGTTGGGTGAGCAGTTCTTC
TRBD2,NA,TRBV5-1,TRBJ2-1,CASYLLAGVGEQFF,TGCGCCAGCTATTTACTAGCGGGTGTCGGTGAGCAGTTCTTC
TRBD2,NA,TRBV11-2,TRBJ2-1,CASSLGVAGDNEQFF,TGTGCCAGCAGCTTAGGTGTAGCGGGGGACAATGAGCAGTTCTTC
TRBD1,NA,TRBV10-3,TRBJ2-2,CAISTGTGETGELFF,TGTGCCATCAGCACCGGGACAGGGGAGACCGGGGAGCTGTTTTTT
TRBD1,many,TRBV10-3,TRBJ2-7,CAISGGTGDSYEQYF,TGTGCCATCAGTGGGGGGACAGGGGATTCCTACGAGCAGTACTTC
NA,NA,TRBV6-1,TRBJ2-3,CASSTGSTDTQYF,TGTGCCAGTTCGACTGGTAGCACAGATACGCAGTATTTT
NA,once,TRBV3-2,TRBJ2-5,CACSQGAGAEETQYF,TGTGCCTGCAGCCAAGGCGCGGGGGCCGAAGAGACCCAGTACTTC
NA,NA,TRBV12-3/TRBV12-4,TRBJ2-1,CASSMSREQFF,TGTGCCAGCAGTATGTCCCGGGAGCAGTTCTTC
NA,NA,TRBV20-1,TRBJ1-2,CSAEAGTDYGYTF,TGCAGTGCAGAAGCCGGGACGGACTATGGCTACACCTTC
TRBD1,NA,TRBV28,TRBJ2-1,CASRNRGRSYNEQFF,TGTGCCAGCAGGAACAGGGGGCGATCCTACAATGAGCAGTTCTTC
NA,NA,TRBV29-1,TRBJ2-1,CSVDRQGQFF,TGCAGCGTTGATCGGCAGGGCCAGTTCTTC
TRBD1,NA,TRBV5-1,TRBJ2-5,CASSISGTGARETQYF,TGCGCCAGCAGCATATCCGGGACAGGGGCGCGGGAGACCCAGTACTTC
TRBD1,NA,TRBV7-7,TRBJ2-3,CASSTTGGTQYF,TGTGCTAGCAGCACTACAGGGGGTACGCAGTATTTT
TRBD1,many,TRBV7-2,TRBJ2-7,CASSLEGTDYYEQYF,TGTGCCAGCAGCTTAGAAGGGACAGATTACTACGAGCAGTACTTC
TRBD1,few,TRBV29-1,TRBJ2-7,CSVTGEGSYEQYF,TGCAGCGTGACAGGGGAAGGGTCCTACGAGCAGTACTTC
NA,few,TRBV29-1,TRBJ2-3,CSARTRADTQYF,TGCAGCGCTAGAACCAGGGCAGATACGCAGTATTTT
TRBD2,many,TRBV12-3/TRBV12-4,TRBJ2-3,CASSLALVTSAFTDTQYF,TGTGCCAGCAGTTTAGCCCTAGTAACTAGCGCGTTCACAGATACGCAGTATTTT
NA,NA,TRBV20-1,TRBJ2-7,CSAPTGSLRGVEQYF,TGCAGTGCCCCGACGGGGAGTTTGAGGGGAGTCGAGCAGTACTTC
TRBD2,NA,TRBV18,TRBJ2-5,CASSDLAGKTQYF,TGTGCCAGCTCGGACCTAGCGGGAAAGACCCAGTACTTC
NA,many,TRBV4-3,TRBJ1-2,CASSQGWGDNYGYTF,TGCGCCAGCAGCCAAGGTTGGGGAGATAACTATGGCTACACCTTC
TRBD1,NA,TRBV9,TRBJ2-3,CASSAPGQGGADTQYF,TGTGCCAGCAGCGCACCGGGACAGGGTGGAGCAGATACGCAGTATTTT
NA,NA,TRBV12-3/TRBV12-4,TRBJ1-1,CASSLANRNTEAFF,TGTGCCAGCAGTTTAGCGAACAGGAACACTGAAGCTTTCTTT